The rows below give T cell receptor beta chains drawn from one sample of a study of cytomegalovirus exposure and HLA in healthy donors. Repertoires were generated with immunoSEQ multiplex PCR, while TCRdb's copy carries only in-frame clones and drops some. The table records 150,000 to 160,000 clones, 85% of them present only once. The sequenced sample consisted of PBMCs. These TCRs come from a woman younger than 35 in good health and CMV-seronegative. Each CDR3 is given with its conserved first and last residue. The D gene is left open where the match is weak. Not all rows give a size; the values are once, few, many and, for expanded clones, a class.

TGCAGCGGACTCACAGGGGCAGTCACTGAAGCTTTCTTT,CSGLTGAVTEAFF,TRBD1,TRBV29-1,TRBJ1-1,NA
TGTGCCAGCAGCTTCGGTAGAGGGAGCTATGGCTACACCTTC,CASSFGRGSYGYTF,NA,TRBV7-2,TRBJ1-2,NA
TGTGCCAGCAGCGTCCAGAGGGGGACTAGGGGAGATACGCAGTATTTT,CASSVQRGTRGDTQYF,TRBD2,TRBV9,TRBJ2-3,once
TGCGCCAGCAGCTTGGGACAGGGTGCCGACGAGCAGTACTTC,CASSLGQGADEQYF,TRBD1,TRBV5-1,TRBJ2-7,NA
TGCGCCAGCTCGACTAGGGGGGGGGTCTCCTCCTACGAGCAGTACTTC,CASSTRGGVSSYEQYF,NA,TRBV4-1,TRBJ2-7,NA
TGTGCCAGCAGCGGCGGATACTATGGCTACACCTTC,CASSGGYYGYTF,NA,TRBV7-9,TRBJ1-2,NA
TGCAGTGATATGAACACCGGGGAGCTGTTTTTT,CSDMNTGELFF,NA,TRBV20-1,TRBJ2-2,NA
TGTGCCAGCAGTCCCGCAGATACGCAGTATTTT,CASSPADTQYF,NA,TRBV2,TRBJ2-3,once
TGTGCCAGCAGCTTAACGAAGACTAGCCTCGATGAGCAGTTCTTC,CASSLTKTSLDEQFF,TRBD2,TRBV7-3,TRBJ2-1,NA
TGCAGCGCTACGGGAATCAATGAGCAGTTCTTC,CSATGINEQFF,NA,TRBV29-1,TRBJ2-1,NA
TGCGCCAGCAGTGACCCCACCAGGGGCCTTTCACCCCTCCACTTT,CASSDPTRGLSPLHF,NA,TRBV10-2,TRBJ1-6,NA
TGTGCCAGCAGTAACCCCAGGGGGCGCCAGGTTGCTTTCTTT,CASSNPRGRQVAFF,TRBD1,TRBV27,TRBJ1-1,NA
TGTGCCAGCAGCCCGGGACAGGGGACCGGGGAGCTGTTTTTT,CASSPGQGTGELFF,TRBD1,TRBV5-4,TRBJ2-2,NA
TGTGCCAGCACCACAACGGGGGGATCGCCTTTCTTT,CASTTTGGSPFF,NA,TRBV7-2,TRBJ1-1,once
TGTGCCAGCAGTCCCCACTCCTACGAGCAGTACTTC,CASSPHSYEQYF,NA,TRBV27,TRBJ2-7,few
TGTGCCAGCAGTTTCCCCCTGAGGGCGGGAGGTTTGTACGAGCAGTACTTC,CASSFPLRAGGLYEQYF,TRBD2,TRBV28,TRBJ2-7,NA
TGTGCCAGCAGCTTGGTAGTGGGGACTCTCAGAGACACAGATACGCAGTATTTT,CASSLVVGTLRDTDTQYF,NA,TRBV5-4,TRBJ2-3,once
TGTGCCAGCAGTTTCGGGGGGACAGGGGGCAATCAGCCCCAGCATTTT,CASSFGGTGGNQPQHF,TRBD1,TRBV28,TRBJ1-5,NA
TGTGCCAGTACCCCCTTCGGGAGGGGGCGAGCCGGGGAGCTGTTTTTT,CASTPFGRGRAGELFF,NA,TRBV19,TRBJ2-2,NA
TGTGCCAGCAGCCCGAATCAGGGGCGCAGGGACGAGCAGTACTTC,CASSPNQGRRDEQYF,NA,TRBV7-6,TRBJ2-7,NA
TGTGCCTGGAGTGCCCCGGGACAGGGGGGAGGCTACACCTTC,CAWSAPGQGGGYTF,TRBD1,TRBV30,TRBJ1-2,NA
TGTGCCAGCTGCCACAAGGGGATCTATGGCTACACCTTC,CASCHKGIYGYTF,NA,TRBV6-5,TRBJ1-2,few
TGCGCCAGCAGCCAAGATCTGGAGGGAGTGAACACCGGGGAGCTGTTTTTT,CASSQDLEGVNTGELFF,NA,TRBV4-3,TRBJ2-2,NA
TGTGCCAGCAGCCCTTTTGAGGGTCCGTACTTC,CASSPFEGPYF,NA,TRBV2,TRBJ2-7,NA
TGTGCCAGCAGCTTACACCGGGACGGGGAGCTGTTTTTT,CASSLHRDGELFF,NA,TRBV7-2,TRBJ2-2,NA
TGTGCCAGCGCCATAGCGGGAGAGGGCTACAATGAGCAGTTCTTC,CASAIAGEGYNEQFF,TRBD2,TRBV27,TRBJ2-1,once
TGTGCCAGCAGCCCAAGGGACTACCACGTAGGGTACTCCTACAATGAGCAGTTCTTC,CASSPRDYHVGYSYNEQFF,TRBD2,TRBV7-9,TRBJ2-1,NA
TGTGCCAGCACTTCCTACGGAGGGGCGAACACAGATACGCAGTATTTT,CASTSYGGANTDTQYF,NA,TRBV6-6,TRBJ2-3,NA
TGTGCCAGCAGTGTCCTGGGGGGTCAGCCCCAGCATTTT,CASSVLGGQPQHF,NA,TRBV6-1,TRBJ1-5,NA
TGTGCCAGCAGCCCGACAGGGGGCTATGGCTACACCTTC,CASSPTGGYGYTF,TRBD1,TRBV5-8,TRBJ1-2,NA
TGCGCCAGCAGCCAAGACGCGACAGGGCTCGGCTATGGCTACACCTTC,CASSQDATGLGYGYTF,TRBD1,TRBV4-3,TRBJ1-2,NA
TGTGCCAGCAGCCAAGACCCGGGACAGGGGGGAAACGAGCAGTACTTC,CASSQDPGQGGNEQYF,TRBD1,TRBV4-2,TRBJ2-7,NA
TGTGCCAGCAGCTTAGGGACACTTTCCTACGAGCAGTACTTC,CASSLGTLSYEQYF,NA,TRBV7-2,TRBJ2-7,NA
TGCGCCAGCAGCCAAGATCTTAGCGGACGCACAGATACGCAGTATTTT,CASSQDLSGRTDTQYF,NA,TRBV4-1,TRBJ2-3,NA
TGTGCCAGCAGCGTAGTGAGCACCGGGGAGCTGTTTTTT,CASSVVSTGELFF,NA,TRBV9,TRBJ2-2,once
TGTGCCAGCAGCTATACGGGAGGGGGCTTCCGCGAGCAGTACTTC,CASSYTGGGFREQYF,NA,TRBV5-4,TRBJ2-7,NA
TGTGCCAGCAGCTTATGGACAGATTCAATTTGGGATACGCAGTATTTT,CASSLWTDSIWDTQYF,NA,TRBV7-9,TRBJ2-3,NA
TGCGCCAGCAGCTTGGCCCGGACTAGTTTTGATTCGGGGGAGACCCAGTACTTC,CASSLARTSFDSGETQYF,TRBD2,TRBV5-1,TRBJ2-5,NA
TGTGCCAGCAGTGGACAGTTGTATAGCAATCAGCCCCAGCATTTT,CASSGQLYSNQPQHF,NA,TRBV2,TRBJ1-5,NA
TGTGCCAGTAGTATAAGGTGGGGAGGCTATGGCTACACCTTC,CASSIRWGGYGYTF,NA,TRBV19,TRBJ1-2,once
TGTGCCAGCTCACCGGACAGGGTTCCGACCTACGAGCAGTACTTC,CASSPDRVPTYEQYF,TRBD1,TRBV18,TRBJ2-7,NA
TGTGCCAGCAGCTTAGGGGCAGGGAATCAGCCCCAGCATTTT,CASSLGAGNQPQHF,NA,TRBV11-2,TRBJ1-5,once
TGCGCCAGCCCTGCGGGAGACCCCGGGGAGCTGTTTTTT,CASPAGDPGELFF,TRBD2,TRBV10-1,TRBJ2-2,few
TGTGCCACCAGCATCGGACTAGCCGATACGCAGTATTTT,CATSIGLADTQYF,TRBD2,TRBV15,TRBJ2-3,NA
TGTGCCAGTATGGTGGGCTCTGGCTCTGGAAACACCATATATTTT,CASMVGSGSGNTIYF,NA,TRBV19,TRBJ1-3,NA
TGTGCCAGCAGCTTAGCGCCCGGGGTAATGGGGGCCGGGTATGGCTACACCTTC,CASSLAPGVMGAGYGYTF,NA,TRBV7-9,TRBJ1-2,NA
TGTGCCAGCAGCCGACTAGCGGGAGGGCCAGATACGCAGTATTTT,CASSRLAGGPDTQYF,TRBD2,TRBV5-4,TRBJ2-3,NA
TGTGCCAGCAGCCGTGACTCCTACGAGCAGTACTTC,CASSRDSYEQYF,NA,TRBV5-4,TRBJ2-7,NA
TGTGCCAGCAGTGCTTCCGGGACAGGGGGTGGCTACACCTTC,CASSASGTGGGYTF,TRBD1,TRBV6-4,TRBJ1-2,NA
TGCGCCAGCAGCTCGGCGGGGGGGACTGGAAACACCATATATTTT,CASSSAGGTGNTIYF,NA,TRBV5-1,TRBJ1-3,NA
TGTGCCTGGAATCTTCCAGGTGACGCCCAAGAGACCCAGTACTTC,CAWNLPGDAQETQYF,NA,TRBV30,TRBJ2-5,NA